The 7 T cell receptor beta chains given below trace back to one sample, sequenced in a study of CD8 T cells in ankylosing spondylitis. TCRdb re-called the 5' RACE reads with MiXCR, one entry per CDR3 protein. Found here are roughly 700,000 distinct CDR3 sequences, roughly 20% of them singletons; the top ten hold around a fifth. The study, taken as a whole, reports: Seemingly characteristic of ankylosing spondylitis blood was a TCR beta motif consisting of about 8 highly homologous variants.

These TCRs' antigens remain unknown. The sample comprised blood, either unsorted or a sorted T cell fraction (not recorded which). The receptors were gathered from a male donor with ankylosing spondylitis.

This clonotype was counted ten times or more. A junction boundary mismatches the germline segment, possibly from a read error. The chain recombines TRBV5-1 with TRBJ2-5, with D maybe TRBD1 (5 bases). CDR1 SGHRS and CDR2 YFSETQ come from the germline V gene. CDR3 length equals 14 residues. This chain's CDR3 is CASSLRQGEETQYF. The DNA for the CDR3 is TGTGCCAGCAGCTTACGGCAGGGTGAAGAGACCCAGTACTTC.

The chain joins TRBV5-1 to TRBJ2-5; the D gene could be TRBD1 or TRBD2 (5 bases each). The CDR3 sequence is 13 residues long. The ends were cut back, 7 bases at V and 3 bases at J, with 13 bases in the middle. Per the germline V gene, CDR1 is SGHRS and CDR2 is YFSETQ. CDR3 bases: TGCGCCAGCGGTGGTGGGGGAAAAGAGACCCAGTACTTC. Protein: CASGGGGKETQYF.

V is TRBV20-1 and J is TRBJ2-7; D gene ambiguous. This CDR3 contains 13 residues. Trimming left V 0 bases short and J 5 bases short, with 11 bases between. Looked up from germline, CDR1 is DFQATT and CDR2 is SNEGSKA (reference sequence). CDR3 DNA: TGCAGTGCTAGAGATGGGCCGCTGGACGAGCAGTACTTC. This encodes CSARDGPLDEQYF.

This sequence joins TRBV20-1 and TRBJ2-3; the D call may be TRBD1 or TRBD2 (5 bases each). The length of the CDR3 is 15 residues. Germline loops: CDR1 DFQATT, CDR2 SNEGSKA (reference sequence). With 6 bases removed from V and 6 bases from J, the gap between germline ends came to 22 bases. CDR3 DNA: TGCAGTGCCCAATGGGGGACCTCCTACGGGGATACGCAGTATTTT. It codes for CSAQWGTSYGDTQYF.

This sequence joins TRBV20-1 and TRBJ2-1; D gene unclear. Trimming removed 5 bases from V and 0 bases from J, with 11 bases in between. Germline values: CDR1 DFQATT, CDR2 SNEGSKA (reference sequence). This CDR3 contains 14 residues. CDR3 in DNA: TGCAGTGCTGGGTATAAGAGCTCCTACAATGAGCAGTTCTTC. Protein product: CSAGYKSSYNEQFF.

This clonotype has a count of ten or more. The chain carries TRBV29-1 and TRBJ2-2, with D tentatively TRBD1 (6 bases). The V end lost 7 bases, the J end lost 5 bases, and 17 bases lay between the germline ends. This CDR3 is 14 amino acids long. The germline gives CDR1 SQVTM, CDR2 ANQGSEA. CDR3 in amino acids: CSGRTEVSTGELFF. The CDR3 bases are TGCAGCGGAAGGACAGAGGTGTCAACCGGGGAGCTGTTTTTT.

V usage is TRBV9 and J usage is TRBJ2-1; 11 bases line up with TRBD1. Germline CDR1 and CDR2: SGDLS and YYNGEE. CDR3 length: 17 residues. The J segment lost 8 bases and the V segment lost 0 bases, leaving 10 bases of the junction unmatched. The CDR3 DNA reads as TGTGCCAGCAGCGTAGTACCGCCGGGACAGGGGGTAGATGAGCAGTTCTTC. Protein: CASSVVPPGQGVDEQFF.